Below are 16 T cell receptor beta chains sequenced from a single sample in a study of technical replicates of blood from a handful of donors. TCRdb's copy holds only in-frame clones and misses some; the assay was immunoSEQ multiplex PCR. In the table there are 55,000 to 75,000 clones, around 87% of which are singletons. Sample: PBMCs. The receptor source for this set is a human donor in good health. Some clones in this sample may be carry-over from other donors' samples.

The chain links TRBV19 to TRBJ1-4; a weak D match, TRBD1 (6 bases). Germline V gene data show CDR1 as LNHDA and CDR2 as SQIVND (reference sequence). The V end lost 3 bases, the J end lost 3 bases, and 8 bases lay between the germline ends. The length of the CDR3 is 14 residues. CDR3 DNA sequence: TGTGCCAGTAGTATGAGGACAGCTAATGAAAAACTGTTTTTT. Translation gives CASSMRTANEKLFF.

This clone came up once. The chain couples TRBV4-3 to TRBJ2-6, with a weak D call TRBD1 (5 bases). The CDR3 is made up of 15 amino acids. With 1 base removed from V and 2 bases from J, the gap between germline ends came to 6 bases. Germline V lookup: CDR1 LGHNA, CDR2 YSLEER. The CDR3 loop reads CASSQGRAGANVLTF. CDR3 coding DNA: TGCGCCAGCAGCCAAGGCAGGGCTGGGGCCAACGTCCTGACTTTC.

V usage is TRBV27 and J usage is TRBJ2-7, with D perhaps matching TRBD1 (6 bases). The V gene's germline CDR1 is MNHEY and CDR2 SMNVEV (reference sequence). The germline V and J ends were trimmed by 11 bases and 5 bases, with 16 bases remaining between them. This CDR3 has 12 amino acids. CDR3 sequence reads: CAGVQGSDEQYF. As DNA, the CDR3 is TGTGCCGGGGTCCAGGGGTCCGACGAGCAGTACTTC.

The chain carries TRBV20-1 and TRBJ1-1; no firm D call. The CDR3 consists of 11 residues. The ends were cut back, 5 bases at V and 5 bases at J, with 9 bases in the middle. CDR1 is DFQATT and CDR2 is SNEGSKA in the germline V gene (reference sequence). The CDR3 coding sequence is TGCAGTGCTCCCATCGGGACTGAAGCTTTCTTT. It specifies CSAPIGTEAFF.

The gene calls are TRBV5-4 and TRBJ1-6; 7 bases line up with TRBD1. Per the germline V gene, CDR1 is SGHNT and CDR2 is YYREEE (reference sequence). Germline trimming cut 0 bases from V and 6 bases from J; bases unmatched to any gene: 0. There are 14 residues in the CDR3. The CDR3 loop reads CASSLGQGNSPLHF. CDR3 DNA sequence: TGTGCCAGCAGCTTGGGACAGGGTAATTCACCCCTCCACTTT. Filled out from reference TRBV5-4 and TRBJ1-6, the complete variable domain reads ETGVTQSPTHLIKTRGQQVTLRCSSQSGHNTVSWYQQALGQGPQFIFQYYREEENGRGNFPPRFSGLQFPNYSSELNVNALELDDSALYLCASSLGQGNSPLHFGNGTRLTVT.

A single count supports this clone. The chain has TRBV5-1 and TRBJ2-6; 11 nucleotides align to TRBD1. Germline CDR1 and CDR2: SGHRS and YFSETQ. The CDR3 is made up of 17 amino acids. V shed 4 bases, J shed 2 bases, and the junction held 5 bases outside the gene matches. This CDR3 is CASSGGQGVAGANVLTF. CDR3 sequence (DNA): TGCGCCAGCAGCGGGGGACAGGGGGTAGCTGGGGCCAACGTCCTGACTTTC.

V usage is TRBV5-6 and J usage is TRBJ1-6; no clear D gene. Trimming took off 0 bases at V and 6 bases at J, with 10 bases between the two ends. The CDR3 loop spans 15 amino acids. Germline-derived CDR1 and CDR2 are SGHDT and YYEEEE. The CDR3 loop reads CASSLETGGNSPLHF. CDR3 DNA: TGTGCCAGCAGCTTGGAGACTGGTGGTAATTCACCCCTCCACTTT.

The rearrangement links TRBV7-3 to TRBJ2-1, with 9 bases identical to TRBD2. After removal of 5 bases from V and 6 bases from J, the junction contained 2 bases not matched to a gene. Germline lookup yields CDR1 SGHTA and CDR2 FQGTGA. The CDR3 is 13 amino acids. The CDR3 nucleotides are TGTGCCAGCAGCAGCGGGGGGTTCAATGAGCAGTTCTTC. It yields the protein CASSSGGFNEQFF.

With respect to this clone: The same CDR3 is also encoded by other DNA sequences in this sample. The chain joins TRBV7-9 to TRBJ1-1, with 8 bases aligning to TRBD1. The CDR3 is made up of 13 amino acids. Trimming at V came to 5 bases and at J to 4 bases, leaving 3 bases not matched to a gene. Germline loops: CDR1 SEHNR, CDR2 FQNEAQ (reference sequence). CDR3 sequence (DNA): TGTGCCAGCAGCCTGACAGGGGCCACTGAAGCTTTCTTT. This sequence encodes CASSLTGATEAFF.

This clone has just a few counts. CDR3 DNA sequence: TGTGCCTGGAGTGTACCTGGCCTGACTGGAAACACCATATATTTT. Amino acid sequence: CAWSVPGLTGNTIYF. J is TRBJ1-3 and V is TRBV30; D ambiguous. The germline V gene encodes CDR1 GTSNPN and CDR2 SVGIG (reference sequence). V was clipped by 0 bases and J by 2 bases, with 11 bases between them. CDR3 length: 15 amino acids.

The count of this clone is one. No conserved phenylalanine or tryptophan is present at the end of the CDR3, so a read error is the likely explanation. The DNA is omitted, as the CDR3 cannot be located on it reliably, and the CDR3 follows TCRdb's listing. The CDR3 sequence: CASSVGQGARI. The genes are TRBV2 and TRBJ2-7; TRBD1, the table's D call, lacks a check against the DNA. With termini counted, the CDR3 has 11 amino acids. Germline lookup yields CDR1 SNHLY and CDR2 FYNNEI.

This chain uses TRBV19 with TRBJ1-1; no firm D call. The germline CDR1 and CDR2 sequences are LNHDA and SQIVND (reference sequence). Deletions cut 5 bases from V and 0 bases from J, with 7 bases between. The CDR3 contains 13 residues. CDR3 in DNA: TGTGCCAGTAGTGGAGGAATGAACACTGAAGCTTTCTTT. Protein sequence: CASSGGMNTEAFF.

The chain recombines TRBV4-3 with TRBJ2-1; D gene ambiguous. Trimming stripped 2 bases from V and 7 bases from J, with 15 bases between. Germline V gene sequence: CDR1 LGHNA, CDR2 YSLEER. The CDR3 is made up of 15 amino acids. The CDR3 DNA sequence: TGCGCCAGCAGCCAATGGTTGAGTGAGGAGAATGAGCAGTTCTTC. Its protein product is CASSQWLSEENEQFF.

The chain couples TRBV4-2 to TRBJ2-5, with D perhaps matching TRBD1 (6 bases). The CDR3 has 12 residues. V was cut by 4 bases and J by 6 bases, with 9 bases left in between. Germline-derived CDR1 and CDR2 are LGHNA and YNFKEQ. CDR3 sequence: CASSPWGQTQYF. As DNA, the CDR3 is TGTGCCAGCAGCCCCTGGGGGCAGACCCAGTACTTC.

This chain uses TRBV7-9 with TRBJ2-3; 7 nucleotides align to TRBD1. V trimming: 5 bases; J trimming: 6 bases; junction bases outside the gene matches: 14. The CDR3 spans 16 residues. From germline, CDR1 is SEHNR and CDR2 FQNEAQ (reference sequence). CDR3 amino acids: CASSPTSGTAEDTQYF. The CDR3 DNA sequence: TGTGCCAGCAGCCCGACGTCCGGGACAGCTGAGGATACGCAGTATTTT. Drawing the rest from reference TRBV7-9 and TRBJ2-3, the complete variable domain is DTGVSQNPRHKITKRGQNVTFRCDPISEHNRLYWYRQTLGQGPEFLTYFQNEAQLEKSRLLSDRFSAERPKGSFSTLEIQRTEQGDSAMYLCASSPTSGTAEDTQYFGPGTRLTVL.

J is TRBJ2-3 and V is TRBV25-1; 9 bases line up with TRBD2. The CDR3 is made up of 17 amino acids. Trimming at V came to 1 base and at J to 2 bases, leaving 7 bases not matched to a gene. The germline CDR1 and CDR2 sequences are MGHDK and SYGVNS. This CDR3 is CASSESRTSEDTDTQYF. The CDR3 nucleotides are TGTGCCAGCAGTGAATCCCGGACTAGCGAAGACACAGATACGCAGTATTTT. Full variable domain (remainder filled in from reference TRBV25-1 and TRBJ2-3): EADIYQTPRYLVIGTGKKITLECSQTMGHDKMYWYQQDPGMELHLIHYSYGVNSTEKGDLSSESTVSRIRTEHFPLTLESARPSHTSQYLCASSESRTSEDTDTQYFGPGTRLTVL.